A selection of T cell receptor beta chains follows, all from one sample in a study of cytotoxic CD8 clonotypes in ibrutinib-treated CLL. The data were produced by immunoSEQ multiplex PCR, yet TCRdb's version contains in-frame clones alone and is incomplete. The table records some 28,000 clones, 45% to 60% of them present only once. The specimen comprised PBMCs, sampled before ibrutinib treatment. These receptors originate from a human donor with chronic lymphocytic leukemia. Each CDR3 is given with its conserved first and last residue. A D gene is named only where the DNA matches it firmly. Rows give clone size only sometimes, using once, few, many, or a class for an expanded clone.

CDR3	DNA	size	V	J	D
CASSLSVVGANVLTF	TGTGCCAGCAGCTTAAGTGTGGTTGGGGCCAACGTCCTGACTTTC	.	TRBV7-6	TRBJ2-6	.
CASARAGTGELFF	TGTGCCAGCGCAAGGGCGGGCACCGGGGAGCTGTTTTTT	.	TRBV2	TRBJ2-2	.
CASSQDPSLAAGRPQHF	TGCGCCAGCAGCCAAGATCCATCCTTGGCAGCTGGTCGGCCCCAGCATTTT	few	TRBV4-1	TRBJ1-5	.
CASSSNRGGGEQYF	TGTGCCAGCAGCTCAAATCGGGGAGGGGGAGAGCAGTACTTC	.	TRBV7-9	TRBJ2-7	.
CAISDSVAGADTQYF	TGTGCCATCAGTGACTCGGTAGCGGGGGCAGATACGCAGTATTTT	.	TRBV10-3	TRBJ2-3	TRBD2
CASSWTGAYEQYF	TGTGCCAGCAGTTGGACAGGGGCCTACGAGCAGTACTTC	.	TRBV27	TRBJ2-7	TRBD1
CASSLQRPTNEKLFF	TGTGCCAGCAGCTTACAACGACCAACTAATGAAAAACTGTTTTTT	.	TRBV7-9	TRBJ1-4	.
CASSLVRYEQYF	TGTGCCAGCAGTTTAGTCCGATACGAGCAGTACTTC	once	TRBV28	TRBJ2-7	.
CASSLGAGLYQPQHF	TGTGCCAGCAGTTTAGGCGCAGGATTATATCAGCCCCAGCATTTT	few	TRBV27	TRBJ1-5	.
CASSQDSHRVNYGYTF	TGCGCCAGCAGCCAAGATTCCCACAGGGTAAACTATGGCTACACCTTC	medium-sized	TRBV4-1	TRBJ1-2	.
CASSFGAVAYEQYF	TGTGCCAGCAGCTTCGGGGCCGTAGCCTACGAGCAGTACTTC	.	TRBV13	TRBJ2-7	.
CASSPLASNQPQHF	TGTGCCAGCTCACCGTTGGCCAGTAATCAGCCCCAGCATTTT	few	TRBV18	TRBJ1-5	.
CASSLGGGLYNEQFF	TGTGCCAGCAGCTTAGGCGGGGGACTCTACAATGAGCAGTTCTTC	.	TRBV13	TRBJ2-1	.
CASSHPGYAYEQYF	TGTGCCAGCAGCCACCCGGGCTACGCATACGAGCAGTACTTC	.	TRBV7-8	TRBJ2-7	.
CASRGPTGANVLTF	TGTGCCAGCAGAGGACCCACTGGGGCCAACGTCCTGACTTTC	.	TRBV5-6	TRBJ2-6	.
CASSYTAGAYEQYF	TGTGCCAGCAGTTACACAGCGGGAGCCTACGAGCAGTACTTC	medium-sized	TRBV6-5	TRBJ2-7	TRBD2
CASSQDLAGTPYEQYF	TGCGCCAGCAGCCAAGATCTGGCGGGGACTCCCTACGAGCAGTACTTC	.	TRBV4-3	TRBJ2-7	.
CASSATGETQYF	TGTGCCAGCAGCGCCACTGGAGAGACCCAGTACTTC	.	TRBV7-3	TRBJ2-5	.
CASSLPSFSYNEQFF	TGTGCCAGCAGCCTCCCAAGCTTTTCCTACAATGAGCAGTTCTTC	once	TRBV13	TRBJ2-1	.
CASSPLPGLSYEQYF	TGTGCCAGCTCACCATTGCCAGGCCTCTCCTACGAGCAGTACTTC	.	TRBV18	TRBJ2-7	.
CASSLQANTGELFF	TGTGCCAGCAGTCTACAAGCGAACACCGGGGAGCTGTTTTTT	.	TRBV6-4	TRBJ2-2	.
CASSWRLAGGQDTQYF	TGTGCCAGCAGTTGGAGACTAGCGGGAGGGCAAGATACGCAGTATTTT	.	TRBV28	TRBJ2-3	TRBD2
CSVEGPRSYNEQFF	TGCAGCGTTGAGGGTCCCCGCTCCTACAATGAGCAGTTCTTC	.	TRBV29-1	TRBJ2-1	.
CASSLVGRGTDTQYF	TGCGCCAGCAGCTTGGTAGGTCGGGGAACAGATACGCAGTATTTT	.	TRBV5-1	TRBJ2-3	.
CASSLGRVSNTEAFF	TGTGCCAGCAGTTTGGGAAGAGTAAGCAACACTGAAGCTTTCTTT	medium-sized	TRBV6-5	TRBJ1-1	.
CASSEFGMNTEAFF	TGTGCCAGCAGTGAATTCGGGATGAACACTGAAGCTTTCTTT	.	TRBV25-1	TRBJ1-1	.
CAISGTGYGYTF	TGTGCCATCAGTGGGACAGGCTATGGCTACACCTTC	.	TRBV10-3	TRBJ1-2	TRBD1
CASTREPGQKEQFF	TGTGCCAGCACCAGAGAACCGGGACAAAAAGAGCAGTTCTTC	few	TRBV6-1	TRBJ2-1	.
CASSPVQGALGTEAFF	TGTGCCAGCAGCCCTGTACAGGGGGCGCTGGGCACTGAAGCTTTCTTT	once	TRBV7-6	TRBJ1-1	TRBD1
CASNAGTGEYEQYF	TGTGCCAGTAACGCCGGGACAGGAGAGTACGAGCAGTACTTC	.	TRBV19	TRBJ2-7	TRBD1
CASRKQGEREQYF	TGTGCCAGCAGGAAACAGGGGGAACGCGAGCAGTACTTC	.	TRBV6-1	TRBJ2-7	TRBD1
CASSYSKSTGGYTF	TGTGCCAGCAGTTACTCGAAGTCGACGGGTGGCTACACCTTC	few	TRBV6-5	TRBJ1-2	.
CASSGLRRAGNYGYTF	TGTGCCAGCAGCGGACTTAGGAGGGCAGGCAACTATGGCTACACCTTC	.	TRBV9	TRBJ1-2	.
CASSLVRGPDAGELFF	TGCGCCAGCAGCTTGGTGCGGGGGCCGGACGCCGGGGAGCTGTTTTTT	.	TRBV5-1	TRBJ2-2	.
CASSPESGSTNYGYTF	TGTGCCAGCTCACCAGAATCGGGCAGTACTAACTATGGCTACACCTTC	.	TRBV18	TRBJ1-2	.
CASSLNGRVSGNEQFF	TGTGCCAGCAGCTTAAATGGGAGGGTTTCAGGCAATGAGCAGTTCTTC	few	TRBV7-3	TRBJ2-1	TRBD2
CASSSHLEVRNNEQFF	TGTGCCAGCAGCTCCCATCTAGAGGTGCGGAACAATGAGCAGTTCTTC	.	TRBV9	TRBJ2-1	.
CASSPAGRLKTGELFF	TGTGCCAGTAGTCCCGCAGGGCGTTTGAAGACCGGGGAGCTGTTTTTT	.	TRBV19	TRBJ2-2	.
CATSRAPTGASTDTQYF	TGTGCCACCAGCAGAGCCCCCACAGGGGCTAGCACAGATACGCAGTATTTT	.	TRBV15	TRBJ2-3	TRBD1
CASVQVGGQNTEAFF	TGCGCCAGCGTCCAGGTAGGAGGGCAGAACACTGAAGCTTTCTTT	.	TRBV4-1	TRBJ1-1	.
CASSPSGVLAGDYNEQFF	TGCGCCAGCAGCCCTTCTGGGGTACTAGCGGGAGATTACAATGAGCAGTTCTTC	.	TRBV4-3	TRBJ2-1	TRBD2
CASSPPGVTNTGELFF	TGTGCCAGCAGCCCCCCGGGGGTCACGAACACCGGGGAGCTGTTTTTT	few	TRBV4-2	TRBJ2-2	.
CASSKGLAGGSTTDTQYF	TGTGCCAGTAGTAAGGGACTAGCGGGAGGCTCAACCACAGATACGCAGTATTTT	.	TRBV19	TRBJ2-3	TRBD2
CASLEAGSTEAFF	TGCGCCAGTCTGGAGGCAGGGAGTACTGAAGCTTTCTTT	.	TRBV5-1	TRBJ1-1	.
CASSLKGGQGPLSTDTQYF	TGTGCCAGCAGCCTAAAAGGGGGACAGGGCCCGTTAAGCACAGATACGCAGTATTTT	few	TRBV9	TRBJ2-3	TRBD1
CASSHPFGEIGELFF	TGTGCCAGCAGTCATCCCTTTGGGGAAATAGGGGAGCTGTTTTTT	.	TRBV6-5	TRBJ2-2	.
CASSYSGGTLSTQYF	TGTGCCAGCAGTTACTCGGGGGGGACTCTCTCTACGCAGTATTTT	.	TRBV6-5	TRBJ2-3	TRBD2
CASTGLAGLSDTQYF	TGCGCCAGCACGGGACTAGCGGGATTGTCAGATACGCAGTATTTT	.	TRBV5-1	TRBJ2-3	TRBD2
CASSADRRGVTYNEQFF	TGTGCCAGCAGCGCCGACCGGCGCGGGGTGACCTACAATGAGCAGTTCTTC	.	TRBV9	TRBJ2-1	.
CASSLGTKGLNEKLFF	TGTGCCAGCAGCTTAGGGACAAAAGGACTTAATGAAAAACTGTTTTTT	few	TRBV7-9	TRBJ1-4	.
CASSQEQEETEAFF	TGCGCCAGCAGCCAAGAGCAGGAGGAAACTGAAGCTTTCTTT	.	TRBV4-1	TRBJ1-1	.
CASSYSGQGDYEQYF	TGTGCCAGCAGTTACTCCGGACAGGGGGACTACGAGCAGTACTTC	once	TRBV6-5	TRBJ2-7	TRBD1
CASSWGQGNNEKLFF	TGTGCCAGCAGCTGGGGACAGGGCAATAATGAAAAACTGTTTTTT	medium-sized	TRBV7-9	TRBJ1-4	TRBD1
CASSAGLLGWNEQYF	TGTGCCAGCAGCGCGGGCCTCCTTGGCTGGAACGAGCAGTACTTC	.	TRBV7-2	TRBJ2-7	.
CASSTSGGRSYNEQFF	TGTGCCAGCAGCACCTCCGGGGGGCGGTCCTACAATGAGCAGTTCTTC	.	TRBV5-6	TRBJ2-1	.
CASSWAGGDGTGELFF	TGCGCCAGCAGCTGGGCAGGGGGCGATGGAACCGGGGAGCTGTTTTTT	.	TRBV5-1	TRBJ2-2	TRBD1
CASSHTGNTEAFF	TGTGCCAGCAGCCATACAGGGAACACTGAAGCTTTCTTT	.	TRBV4-2	TRBJ1-1	.
CASSTRTGSYEQYF	TGTGCCAGCAGCACTCGGACAGGGTCTTACGAGCAGTACTTC	.	TRBV27	TRBJ2-7	TRBD1
CASSLSGLYQPQHF	TGTGCCAGCAGTTTGTCGGGGTTGTATCAGCCCCAGCATTTT	.	TRBV28	TRBJ1-5	.